This is a list of T cell receptor beta chains from one sample in a study of T cell repertoires in cytomegalovirus infection. These TCRs' antigens remain unknown. Each CDR3 protein is one row after TCRdb ran MiXCR on the reads. The data show 100,000 to 150,000 distinct CDR3 sequences, around 32% seen once. The sample was CD8+ T cells from cultured PBMCs, taken from culture after CMV antigen stimulation. The origin of the receptors is a human donor in good health (CMV status not recorded). Some clones in this sample may be carry-over from other donors' samples. Each CDR3 is given with its conserved first and last residue. A D gene is named only where the DNA matches it firmly. Some rows have no size entry. The others give once, few or many, or a class for an expanded clone.

TRBV6-2/TRBV6-3	-	few	TRBJ1-1	TGTGCCAGCAGTTACTCGGTGACTGAAGCTTTCTTT	CASSYSVTEAFF
TRBV7-2	-	-	TRBJ2-7	TGTGCCAGCAGCTTAGTAAGTCTATCCAATGACGAGCAGTACTTC	CASSLVSLSNDEQYF
TRBV7-2	TRBD1	few	TRBJ1-2	TGTGCCAGCAGTGGCCGGGACAGGGGGATCTATGGCTACACCTTC	CASSGRDRGIYGYTF
TRBV2	TRBD2	-	TRBJ2-7	TGTGCCAGTTACGGGAGCGGGGAGCCCTACGAGCAGTACTTC	CASYGSGEPYEQYF
TRBV6-6	-	few	TRBJ2-3	TGTGCCAGCAGTTACTCGACGGGTCCAGATACGCAGTATTTT	CASSYSTGPDTQYF
TRBV9	-	few	TRBJ2-1	TGTGCCAGCAGCGTAGGTGGACCCATCTACAATGAGCAGTTCTTC	CASSVGGPIYNEQFF
TRBV2	-	-	TRBJ2-7	TGTGCCAGCAGTGATTTACAGGGAAGCTCCTACGAGCAGTACTTC	CASSDLQGSSYEQYF
TRBV27	-	few	TRBJ1-5	TGTGCCAGCAGTTTATTTGGGGGTAGCAATCAGCCCCAGCATTTT	CASSLFGGSNQPQHF
TRBV20-1	-	-	TRBJ2-7	TGCAGTGCTAGAGATAGGGACACCGCCTACGAGCAGTACTTC	CSARDRDTAYEQYF
TRBV19	TRBD1	-	TRBJ2-1	TGTGCCAGTAGTATGTGGGACAGGGGGAGTAGTGAGCAGTTCTTC	CASSMWDRGSSEQFF
TRBV5-6	-	-	TRBJ2-1	TGTGCCAGCGCTTGGGGGGCCAACTCCTACAATGAGCAGTTCTTC	CASAWGANSYNEQFF
TRBV9	TRBD2	-	TRBJ2-7	TGTGCCAGCAGCCCTAGCGGGGGCCACTCCTACGAGCAGTACTTC	CASSPSGGHSYEQYF
TRBV7-9	TRBD1	-	TRBJ1-2	TGTGCCAGCAGCGGGGACAGTAACTATGGCTACACCTTC	CASSGDSNYGYTF
TRBV12-3/TRBV12-4	TRBD1	few	TRBJ2-5	TGTGCCAGCAGACTACAGGGGCGGGCAGAGACCCAGTACTTC	CASRLQGRAETQYF
TRBV28	-	few	TRBJ1-5	TGTGCCAGCAGTTTATCCGGGGAGTATCAGCCCCAGCATTTT	CASSLSGEYQPQHF
TRBV20-1	-	many	TRBJ2-7	TGCAGTGCTACCCCCGAGGGTCGTTACGAGCAGTACTTC	CSATPEGRYEQYF
TRBV11-2	-	-	TRBJ2-1	TGTGCCAGCAGCTTAACAACCGGGACTTTTAACTACAATGAGCAGTTCTTC	CASSLTTGTFNYNEQFF
TRBV7-8	-	many	TRBJ1-2	TGTGCCAGCAGCCATAAACAGGGATACTATGGCTACACCTTC	CASSHKQGYYGYTF
TRBV12-3/TRBV12-4	TRBD1	-	TRBJ1-2	TGTGCCAGCAGTTTAGATGGGACAGGGATGTCTCATGGCTACACCTTC	CASSLDGTGMSHGYTF
TRBV12-3/TRBV12-4	-	few	TRBJ1-2	TGTGCCAGTCAATTATCAGGGTCCGCCTATGGCTACACCTTC	CASQLSGSAYGYTF
TRBV6-2/TRBV6-3	-	-	TRBJ2-7	TGTGCCAGCAGTTACCGGGGATACGGTTACGAGCAGTACTTC	CASSYRGYGYEQYF
TRBV19	TRBD1	once	TRBJ2-7	TGTGCCAGTAGTATTAGCCGACAGGGAACGGATGAGCAGTACTTC	CASSISRQGTDEQYF
TRBV6-1	TRBD2	few	TRBJ2-7	TGTGCCAGCAGTGAGCCCAGAACTAGCGGGGGGCCAAGCTCCTACGAGCAGTACTTC	CASSEPRTSGGPSSYEQYF
TRBV7-8	-	few	TRBJ1-2	TGTGCCAGCAGCATTGATCCGCGCTCAGGGGCGGGCTATGGCTACACCTTC	CASSIDPRSGAGYGYTF
TRBV7-2	TRBD1	-	TRBJ1-1	TGTGCCAGCAGCTGGGGACAGGGGTATAAGAATGAAGCTTTCTTT	CASSWGQGYKNEAFF
TRBV5-4	-	-	TRBJ2-1	TGTGCCAGCAGCTTGTTTGGGGGCTCCTACAATGAGCAGTTCTTC	CASSLFGGSYNEQFF
TRBV6-6	TRBD2	few	TRBJ2-1	TGTGCCAGCAGTGCCCCGACTAGCGGGAGTAGCTCCTACAATGAGCAGTTCTTC	CASSAPTSGSSSYNEQFF
TRBV28	-	-	TRBJ1-1	TGTGCCAGCAGTTTTCTGGGGGGGCCTGAAGCTTTCTTT	CASSFLGGPEAFF
TRBV7-2	-	-	TRBJ1-3	TGTGCCAGCAGCTTAGCCCTCTCAGGAGGAAACACCATATATTTT	CASSLALSGGNTIYF
TRBV20-1	-	few	TRBJ1-5	TGCAGTGCTAGAGTCCGAGACAATCAGCCCCAGCATTTT	CSARVRDNQPQHF
TRBV4-1	-	few	TRBJ1-3	TGCGCCAGCAGCCCTACGGGGGGCACTGGAAACACCATATATTTT	CASSPTGGTGNTIYF
TRBV6-5	-	-	TRBJ1-4	TGTGCCAGCAGTTACGAGGGGGGGTTACTGTTTTTT	CASSYEGGLLFF
TRBV4-1	-	-	TRBJ2-1	TGCGCCAGCAGCCAAGATGGGGGTGCCTCCTACAATGAGCAGTTCTTC	CASSQDGGASYNEQFF
TRBV7-2	-	-	TRBJ2-3	TGTGCCAGCAGCTTAGAACCCCAGAGGCTCGATACGCAGTATTTT	CASSLEPQRLDTQYF
TRBV7-6	TRBD1	-	TRBJ2-5	TGTGCCAGCAGCCCAGGGGACAGACGGAAAAAAGAGACCCAGTACTTC	CASSPGDRRKKETQYF
TRBV4-2	-	many	TRBJ1-4	TGTGCCAGCAGCCAAGAGGGTATTCGGGTAGAAAAACTGTTTTTT	CASSQEGIRVEKLFF
TRBV13	TRBD1	many	TRBJ1-6	TGTGCCAGCAGCCGGACAGGGGGCGCCTACTCCTATAATTCACCCCTCCACTTT	CASSRTGGAYSYNSPLHF
TRBV12-3/TRBV12-4	TRBD1	many	TRBJ1-5	TGTGCCAGCAGTCCTGGGACAGGACTAAATCAGCCCCAGCATTTT	CASSPGTGLNQPQHF
TRBV2	-	-	TRBJ2-7	TGTGCCAGCCTAGTACAGGGGAGGAGTGAGCAGAACTTC	CASLVQGRSEQNF
TRBV12-3/TRBV12-4	TRBD1	few	TRBJ1-1	TGTGCCAGCAGTTTCTACCCCGACAGGGGCAGAGATGAAGCTTTCTTT	CASSFYPDRGRDEAFF
TRBV6-1	-	-	TRBJ2-7	TGTGCCAGCAGTGAAGCGGCAGCTACCTACGAGCAGTACTTC	CASSEAAATYEQYF
TRBV27	-	-	TRBJ1-1	TGTGCCAGCAGTTTAGCAGACAACACTGAAGCTTTCTTT	CASSLADNTEAFF
TRBV9	-	-	TRBJ2-5	TGTGCCAGCAGCGCGACTCCGGGGGAGGAGGAGACCCAGTACTTC	CASSATPGEEETQYF
TRBV12-3/TRBV12-4	-	-	TRBJ2-1	TGTGCCAGCACCACCGGGACTCACAATGAGCAGTTCTTC	CASTTGTHNEQFF
TRBV27	TRBD1	-	TRBJ1-3	TGTGCCAGCAGTCCGCGACAGGGGGCAGGTGGAAACACCATATATTTT	CASSPRQGAGGNTIYF
TRBV6-8	-	-	TRBJ1-2	TGTGCCAGCAGTTACTCGACCGGGACTGGCTACACCTTC	CASSYSTGTGYTF
TRBV6-8	TRBD2	-	TRBJ2-7	TGTGCCAGCAGCCACGGGAGGGGCGGACCCTACGAGCAGTACTTC	CASSHGRGGPYEQYF
TRBV27	-	many	TRBJ2-3	TGTGCCACCGAAGACGGGGGTAGGGATACGCAGTATTTT	CATEDGGRDTQYF
TRBV7-9	-	-	TRBJ1-2	TGTGCCAGCAGCTCCCACCGGGACCTATATGGCTACACCTTC	CASSSHRDLYGYTF
TRBV4-2	TRBD1	-	TRBJ2-2	TGTGCCAGCAGCCAAGTCGGGACAGGGGTGAGGTGGACCGGGGAGCTGTTTTTT	CASSQVGTGVRWTGELFF
TRBV4-1	TRBD1	-	TRBJ1-1	TGCGCCAGCAGCCGAAAGACAGGGGTGGACACTGAAGCTTTCTTT	CASSRKTGVDTEAFF
TRBV12-3/TRBV12-4	TRBD1	few	TRBJ1-1	TGTGCCAGCAGTTTCAGGACAGGGGGCATTAATGAAGCTTTCTTT	CASSFRTGGINEAFF
TRBV28	-	-	TRBJ1-2	TGTGCCAGCAGTTTGGCTCCCCCCTATGGCTACACCTTC	CASSLAPPYGYTF
TRBV12-3/TRBV12-4	-	many	TRBJ1-4	TGTGCCAGCAGTTCCCCGACAGACTATAATGAAAAACTGTTTTTT	CASSSPTDYNEKLFF